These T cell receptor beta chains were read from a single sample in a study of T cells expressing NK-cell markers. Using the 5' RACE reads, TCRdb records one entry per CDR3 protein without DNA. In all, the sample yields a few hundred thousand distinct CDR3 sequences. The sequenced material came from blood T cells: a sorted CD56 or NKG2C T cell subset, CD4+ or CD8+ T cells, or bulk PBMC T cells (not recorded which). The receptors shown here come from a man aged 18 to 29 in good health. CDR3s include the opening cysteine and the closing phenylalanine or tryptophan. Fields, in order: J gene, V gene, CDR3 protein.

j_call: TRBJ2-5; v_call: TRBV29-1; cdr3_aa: CSAGQGAWETQYF
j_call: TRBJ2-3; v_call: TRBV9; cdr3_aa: CASSVAGGDTQYF
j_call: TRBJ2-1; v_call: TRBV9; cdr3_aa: CASSPRSVAGVGQFF
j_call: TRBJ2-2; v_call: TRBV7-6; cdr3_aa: CASSLARRLAGGYTGELFF
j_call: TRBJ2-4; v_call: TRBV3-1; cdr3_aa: CASSQGAGAKNIQYF
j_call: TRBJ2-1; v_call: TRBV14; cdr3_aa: CASSQVAGRSSYNEQFF
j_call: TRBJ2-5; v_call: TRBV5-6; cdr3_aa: CASSFTPLFQYF
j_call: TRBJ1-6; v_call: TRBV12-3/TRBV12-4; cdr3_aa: CASSSSGYNSPLHF
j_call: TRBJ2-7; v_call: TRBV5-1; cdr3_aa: CASSRQSQIYEQYF
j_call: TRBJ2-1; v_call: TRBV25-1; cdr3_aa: CASSVGGLAGVYEQFF
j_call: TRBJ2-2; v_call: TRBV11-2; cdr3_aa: CASSLPQPLGLAANTGELFF
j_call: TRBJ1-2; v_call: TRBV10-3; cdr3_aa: CAISESDRAPSVANYGYTF
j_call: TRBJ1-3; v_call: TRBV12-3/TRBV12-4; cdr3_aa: CASTNWGGSGNTIYF
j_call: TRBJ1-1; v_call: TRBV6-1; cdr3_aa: CASTLRGTGRAFF
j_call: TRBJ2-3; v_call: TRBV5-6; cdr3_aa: CASSLKREGRADTQYF
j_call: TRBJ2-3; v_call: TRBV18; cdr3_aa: CASSPLVTGSTDTQYF
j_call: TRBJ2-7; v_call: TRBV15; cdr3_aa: CATSLGTAYEQYF
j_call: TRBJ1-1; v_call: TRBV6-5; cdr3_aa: CASSYSLLTVGNTEAFF